These T cell receptor beta chains were read from a single sample in a study of blood T cell repertoires in COVID-19. Here immunoSEQ multiplex PCR was the method, and the copy in TCRdb shows in-frame clones only, minus some. The table has about 98,000 clones, about 85% seen once; the top ten hold 4.5%. Sequencing was performed on peripheral blood. These receptors were collected from a man aged 65 to 79 with acute or convalescent COVID-19. Each CDR3 is given with its conserved first and last residue. A D gene is named only where the DNA matches it firmly. Clone size is shown for a subset of rows, as once, few, many or a class of expanded clone.

d_call cdr3_length j_call clone_size v_call cdr3_nt cdr3_aa
TRBD1 16 TRBJ2-1 - TRBV11-3 TGTGCCAGCAGCTTAGAAGACAGGGGGCTCGGTGATGAGCAGTTCTTC CASSLEDRGLGDEQFF
- 16 TRBJ1-2 - TRBV21-1 TGTGCCAGCAGCAAAACCCCTAGGACAGGGACGAATGGCTACACCTTC CASSKTPRTGTNGYTF
- 14 TRBJ2-7 - TRBV27 TGTGCCAGCAGTATATACAGGGAGTCCTACGAGCAGTACTTC CASSIYRESYEQYF
TRBD1 14 TRBJ1-2 - TRBV6-6 TGTGCCAGCAGTTACGACGGACAGGGTTGGGGCTACACCTTC CASSYDGQGWGYTF
TRBD2 15 TRBJ2-3 - TRBV27 TGTGCCAGCAGTTCTAGCGGGCATAGCACAGATACGCAGTATTTT CASSSSGHSTDTQYF
TRBD1 15 TRBJ2-2 - TRBV19 TGTGCCAGTAGTACCACAGGGGCGAACACCGGGGAGCTGTTTTTT CASSTTGANTGELFF
TRBD1 17 TRBJ2-2 - TRBV7-3 TGTGCCAGCAGCTCCGTACCGGGACAGGGTATTCCCGGGGAGCTGTTTTTT CASSSVPGQGIPGELFF
- 14 TRBJ1-5 - TRBV27 TGTGCCAGCAGCTTGGGCCCGAGTAGACAGCCCCAGCATTTT CASSLGPSRQPQHF
TRBD2 15 TRBJ2-5 - TRBV25-1 TGTGCCAGCAGTGAACTAGCGGGGGGTCAAGAGACCCAGTACTTC CASSELAGGQETQYF
- 12 TRBJ2-3 once TRBV3-1/TRBV3-2 TGTGCCAGCAGCCAACGACAAGATACGCAGTATTTT CASSQRQDTQYF
TRBD1 17 TRBJ1-2 - TRBV11-3 TGTGCCAGCAGCTTAGATCTTAACAGGGGAGATTTCAGGGGCTACACCTTC CASSLDLNRGDFRGYTF
TRBD1 14 TRBJ1-1 - TRBV4-2 TGTGCCAGCAGCCAAGAGAGGGGGCACACTGAAGCTTTCTTT CASSQERGHTEAFF
- 12 TRBJ1-2 - TRBV3-1/TRBV3-2 TGTGCCAGCAGAGATTTTTCCGACATTTACACCTTC CASRDFSDIYTF